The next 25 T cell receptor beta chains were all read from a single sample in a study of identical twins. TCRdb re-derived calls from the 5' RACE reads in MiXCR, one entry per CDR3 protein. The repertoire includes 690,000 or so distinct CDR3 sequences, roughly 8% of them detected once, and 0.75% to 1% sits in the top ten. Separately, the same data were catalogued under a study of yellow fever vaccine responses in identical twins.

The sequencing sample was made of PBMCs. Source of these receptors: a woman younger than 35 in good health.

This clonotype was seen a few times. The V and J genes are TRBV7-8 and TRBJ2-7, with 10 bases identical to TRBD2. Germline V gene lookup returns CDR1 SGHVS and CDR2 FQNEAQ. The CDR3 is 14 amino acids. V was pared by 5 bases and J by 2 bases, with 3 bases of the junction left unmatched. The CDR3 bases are TGTGCCAGCAGCCACGGACTAGCGGCCTACGAGCAGTACTTC. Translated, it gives CASSHGLAAYEQYF. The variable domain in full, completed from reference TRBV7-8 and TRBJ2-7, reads GAGVSQSPRYKVAKRGQDVALRCDPISGHVSLFWYQQALGQGPEFLTYFQNEAQLDKSGLPSDRFFAERPEGSVSTLKIQRTQQEDSAVYLCASSHGLAAYEQYFGPGTRLTVT.

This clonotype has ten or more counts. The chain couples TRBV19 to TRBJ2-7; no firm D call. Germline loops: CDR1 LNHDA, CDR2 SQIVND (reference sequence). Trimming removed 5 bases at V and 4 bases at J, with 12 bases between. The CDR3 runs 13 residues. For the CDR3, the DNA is TGTGCCAGTAGTGTCTTAGCCTCTTACGAGCAGTACTTC. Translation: CASSVLASYEQYF.

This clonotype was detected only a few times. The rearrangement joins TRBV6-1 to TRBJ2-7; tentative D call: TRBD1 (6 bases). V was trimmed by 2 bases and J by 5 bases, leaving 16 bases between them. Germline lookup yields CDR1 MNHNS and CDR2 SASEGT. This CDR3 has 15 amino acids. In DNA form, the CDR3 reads TGTGCCAGCAGTGAATTTGGGGGCATGGCCGACGAGCAGTACTTC. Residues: CASSEFGGMADEQYF.

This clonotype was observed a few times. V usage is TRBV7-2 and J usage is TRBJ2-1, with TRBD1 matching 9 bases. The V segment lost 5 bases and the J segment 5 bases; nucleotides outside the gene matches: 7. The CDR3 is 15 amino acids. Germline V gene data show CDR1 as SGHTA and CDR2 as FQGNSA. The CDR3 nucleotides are TGTGCCAGCAGCCCACGGGACAGGGAGAACAATGAGCAGTTCTTC. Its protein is CASSPRDRENNEQFF.

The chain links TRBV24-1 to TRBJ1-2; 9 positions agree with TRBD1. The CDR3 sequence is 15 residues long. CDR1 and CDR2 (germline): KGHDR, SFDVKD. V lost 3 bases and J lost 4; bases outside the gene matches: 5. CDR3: CATSDGGQGAYGYTF. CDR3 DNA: TGTGCCACCAGTGATGGGGGACAGGGCGCCTATGGCTACACCTTC.

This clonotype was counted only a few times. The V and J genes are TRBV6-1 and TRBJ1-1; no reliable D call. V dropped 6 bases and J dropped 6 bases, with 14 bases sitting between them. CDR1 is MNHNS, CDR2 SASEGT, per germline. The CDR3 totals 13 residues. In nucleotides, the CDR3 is TGTGCCAGCAGCCCCCCGGGTGTATCTGAAGCTTTCTTT. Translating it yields CASSPPGVSEAFF.

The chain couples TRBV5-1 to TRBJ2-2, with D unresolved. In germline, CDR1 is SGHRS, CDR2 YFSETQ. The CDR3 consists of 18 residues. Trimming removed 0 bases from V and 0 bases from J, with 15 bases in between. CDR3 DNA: TGCGCCAGCAGCTTGGTGCCCGAGCCCGACGCGAACACCGGGGAGCTGTTTTTT. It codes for CASSLVPEPDANTGELFF.

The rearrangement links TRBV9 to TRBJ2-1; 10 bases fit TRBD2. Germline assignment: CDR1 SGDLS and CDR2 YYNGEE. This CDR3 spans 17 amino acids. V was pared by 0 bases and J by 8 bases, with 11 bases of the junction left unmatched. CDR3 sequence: CASSVARAGGYIDEQFF. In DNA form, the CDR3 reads TGTGCCAGCAGCGTAGCCCGAGCGGGAGGGTACATTGATGAGCAGTTCTTC.

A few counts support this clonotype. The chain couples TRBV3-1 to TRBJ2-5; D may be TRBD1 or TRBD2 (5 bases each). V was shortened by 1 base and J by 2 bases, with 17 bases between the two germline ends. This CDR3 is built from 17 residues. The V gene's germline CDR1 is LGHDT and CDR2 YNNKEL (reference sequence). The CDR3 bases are TGTGCCAGCAGCCAAGCGTTAAAAGACTGGGGGCAAGAGACCCAGTACTTC. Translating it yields CASSQALKDWGQETQYF.

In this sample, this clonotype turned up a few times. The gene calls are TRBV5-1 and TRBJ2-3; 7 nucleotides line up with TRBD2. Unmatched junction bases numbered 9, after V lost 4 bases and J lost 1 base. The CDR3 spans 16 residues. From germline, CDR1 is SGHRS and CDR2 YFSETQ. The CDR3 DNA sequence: TGCGCCAGCAGCCCGGGGGGACGGGAGGGCACAGATACGCAGTATTTT. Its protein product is CASSPGGREGTDTQYF.

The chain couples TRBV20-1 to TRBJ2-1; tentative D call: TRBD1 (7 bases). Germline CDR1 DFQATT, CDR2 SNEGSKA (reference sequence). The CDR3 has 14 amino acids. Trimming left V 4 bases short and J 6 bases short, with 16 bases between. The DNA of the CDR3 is TGCAGTGCTATTGACAGGGCGGGGCTCAATGAGCAGTTCTTC. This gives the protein CSAIDRAGLNEQFF.

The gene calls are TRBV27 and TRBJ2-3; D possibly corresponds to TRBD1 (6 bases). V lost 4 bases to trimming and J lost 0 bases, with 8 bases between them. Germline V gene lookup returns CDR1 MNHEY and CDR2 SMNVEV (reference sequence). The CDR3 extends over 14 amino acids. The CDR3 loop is CASSWQGSTDTQYF. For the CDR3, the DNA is TGTGCCAGCAGTTGGCAGGGGAGCACAGATACGCAGTATTTT.

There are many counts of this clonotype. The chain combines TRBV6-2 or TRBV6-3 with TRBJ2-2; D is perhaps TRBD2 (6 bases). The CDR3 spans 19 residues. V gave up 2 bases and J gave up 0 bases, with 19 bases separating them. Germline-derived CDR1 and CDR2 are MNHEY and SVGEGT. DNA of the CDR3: TGTGCCAGCAGTTACAGGCTGAGGGAGCGGGTCGCGAACACCGGGGAGCTGTTTTTT. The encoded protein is CASSYRLRERVANTGELFF.

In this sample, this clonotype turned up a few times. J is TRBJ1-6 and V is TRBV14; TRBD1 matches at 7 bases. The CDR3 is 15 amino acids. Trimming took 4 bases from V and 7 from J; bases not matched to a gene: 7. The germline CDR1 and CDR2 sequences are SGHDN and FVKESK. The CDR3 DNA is TGTGCCAGCAGCCGGCCCGGGACAGCCAATTCACCCCTCCACTTT. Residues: CASSRPGTANSPLHF.

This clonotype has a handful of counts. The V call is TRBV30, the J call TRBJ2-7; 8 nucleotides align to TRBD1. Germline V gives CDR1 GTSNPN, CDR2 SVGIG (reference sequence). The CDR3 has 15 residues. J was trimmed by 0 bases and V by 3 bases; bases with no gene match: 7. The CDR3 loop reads CAWRPTGEASYEQYF. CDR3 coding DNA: TGTGCCTGGAGGCCGACAGGGGAGGCCTCCTACGAGCAGTACTTC.

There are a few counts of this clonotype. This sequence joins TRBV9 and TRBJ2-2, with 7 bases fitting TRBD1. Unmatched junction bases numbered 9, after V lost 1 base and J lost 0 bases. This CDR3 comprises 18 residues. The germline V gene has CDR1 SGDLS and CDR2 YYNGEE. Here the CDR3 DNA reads TGTGCCAGCAGCGTACGACAGGGAAGGATTTCGAACACCGGGGAGCTGTTTTTT. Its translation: CASSVRQGRISNTGELFF.

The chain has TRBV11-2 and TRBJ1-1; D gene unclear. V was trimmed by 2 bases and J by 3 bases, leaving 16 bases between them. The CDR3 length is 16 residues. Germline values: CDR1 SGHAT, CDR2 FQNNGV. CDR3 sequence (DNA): TGTGCCAGCAGCTTACCGATTTCAACAATGGACACTGAAGCTTTCTTT. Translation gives CASSLPISTMDTEAFF.

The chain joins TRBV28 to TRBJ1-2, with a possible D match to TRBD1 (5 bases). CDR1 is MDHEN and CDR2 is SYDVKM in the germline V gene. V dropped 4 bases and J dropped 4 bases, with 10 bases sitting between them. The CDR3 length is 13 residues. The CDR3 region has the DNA TGTGCCAGCAGTTCGACAGCGGCCTATGGCTACACCTTC. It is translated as CASSSTAAYGYTF.

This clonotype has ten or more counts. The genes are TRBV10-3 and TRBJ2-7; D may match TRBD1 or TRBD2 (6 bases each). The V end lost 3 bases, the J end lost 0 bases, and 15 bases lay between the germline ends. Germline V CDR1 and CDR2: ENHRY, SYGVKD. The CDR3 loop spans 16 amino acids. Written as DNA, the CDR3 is TGTGCCATCAGTGACCCTGACAGGCGGGGCTCCTACGAGCAGTACTTC. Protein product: CAISDPDRRGSYEQYF.

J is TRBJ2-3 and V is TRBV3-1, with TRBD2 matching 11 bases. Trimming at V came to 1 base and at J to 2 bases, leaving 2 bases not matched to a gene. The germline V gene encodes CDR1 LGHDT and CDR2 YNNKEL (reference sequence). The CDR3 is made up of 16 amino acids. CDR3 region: CASSQGSGGATDTQYF. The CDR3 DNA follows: TGTGCCAGCAGCCAAGGTAGCGGGGGGGCCACAGATACGCAGTATTTT.

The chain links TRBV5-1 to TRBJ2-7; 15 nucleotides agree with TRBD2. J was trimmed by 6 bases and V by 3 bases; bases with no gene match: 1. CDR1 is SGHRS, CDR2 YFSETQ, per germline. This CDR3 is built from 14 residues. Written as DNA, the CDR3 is TGCGCCAGCAGCTCGGGACTAGCGGGAGGCGAGCAGTACTTC. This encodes CASSSGLAGGEQYF.

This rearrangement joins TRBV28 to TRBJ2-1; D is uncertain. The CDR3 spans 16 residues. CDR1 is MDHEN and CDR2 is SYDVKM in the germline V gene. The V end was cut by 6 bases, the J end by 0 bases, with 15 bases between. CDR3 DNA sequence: TGTGCCAGCAGGTCCCAGGTCCTCCCCTCCTACAATGAGCAGTTCTTC. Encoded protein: CASRSQVLPSYNEQFF.

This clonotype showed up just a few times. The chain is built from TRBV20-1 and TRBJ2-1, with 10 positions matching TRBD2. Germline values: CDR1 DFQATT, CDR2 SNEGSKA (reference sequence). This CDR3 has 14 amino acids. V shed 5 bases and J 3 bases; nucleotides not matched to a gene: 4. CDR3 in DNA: TGCAGTGCTTGTACTAGCGGGGACTACAATGAGCAGTTCTTC. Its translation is CSACTSGDYNEQFF.

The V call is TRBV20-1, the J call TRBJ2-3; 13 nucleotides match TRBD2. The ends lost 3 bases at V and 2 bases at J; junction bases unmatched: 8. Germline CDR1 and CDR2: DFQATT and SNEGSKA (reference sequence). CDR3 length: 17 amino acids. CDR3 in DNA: TGCAGTGCTAGTCCCGGGACTAGCGGGACGTTCACAGATACGCAGTATTTT. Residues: CSASPGTSGTFTDTQYF.

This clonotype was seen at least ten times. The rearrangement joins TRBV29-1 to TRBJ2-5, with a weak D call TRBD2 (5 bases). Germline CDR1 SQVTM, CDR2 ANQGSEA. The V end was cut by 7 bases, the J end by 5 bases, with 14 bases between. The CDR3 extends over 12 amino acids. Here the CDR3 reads CSALTSFETQYF. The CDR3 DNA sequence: TGCAGCGCTTTAACTAGTTTTGAGACCCAGTACTTC.